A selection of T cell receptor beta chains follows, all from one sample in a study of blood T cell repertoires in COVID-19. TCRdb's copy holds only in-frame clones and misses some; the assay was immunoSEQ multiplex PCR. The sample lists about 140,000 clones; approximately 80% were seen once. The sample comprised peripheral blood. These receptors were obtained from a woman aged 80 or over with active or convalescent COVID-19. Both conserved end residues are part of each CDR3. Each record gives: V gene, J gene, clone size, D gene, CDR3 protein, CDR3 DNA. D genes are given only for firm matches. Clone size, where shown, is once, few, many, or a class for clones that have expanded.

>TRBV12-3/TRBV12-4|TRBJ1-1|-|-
CASRQDMAFF
TGTGCCAGCAGACAAGATATGGCTTTCTTT
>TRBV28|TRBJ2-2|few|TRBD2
CASSSKTSSGGTGELFF
TGTGCCAGCAGTTCCAAAACGTCTAGCGGGGGGACCGGGGAGCTGTTTTTT
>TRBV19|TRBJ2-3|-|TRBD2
CASSTGGALTDTQYF
TGTGCCAGTAGTACCGGGGGGGCGTTAACAGATACGCAGTATTTT
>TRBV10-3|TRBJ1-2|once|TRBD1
CAISVGQGAVYGYTF
TGTGCCATCAGTGTAGGACAGGGGGCAGTCTATGGCTACACCTTC
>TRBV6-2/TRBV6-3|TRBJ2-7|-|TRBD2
CASSLLAGTTYEQYF
TGTGCCAGCAGTTTGCTAGCGGGGACAACCTACGAGCAGTACTTC
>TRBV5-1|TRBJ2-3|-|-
CASSLVQATSTDTQYF
TGCGCCAGCAGCTTGGTACAGGCCACTAGCACAGATACGCAGTATTTT
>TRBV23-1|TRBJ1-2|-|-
CASKGGKRLGYTF
TGCGCCAGCAAGGGCGGGAAGCGACTTGGCTACACCTTC
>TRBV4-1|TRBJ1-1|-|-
CASSQTQGNTEAFF
TGCGCCAGCAGCCAAACACAGGGGAACACTGAAGCTTTCTTT
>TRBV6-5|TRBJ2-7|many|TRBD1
CASINQGAGEQYF
TGTGCCAGCATCAACCAGGGGGCAGGGGAGCAGTACTTC
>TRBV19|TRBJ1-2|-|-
CASIRSGTTGYTF
TGTGCCAGTATCCGAAGCGGTACAACTGGCTACACCTTC
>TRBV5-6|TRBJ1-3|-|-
CASSSITRGVSGNTIYF
TGTGCCAGCAGCTCTATAACCCGGGGGGTCTCTGGAAACACCATATATTTT
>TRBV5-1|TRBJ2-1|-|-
CASSLKAEQFF
TGCGCCAGCAGCTTAAAAGCTGAGCAGTTCTTC
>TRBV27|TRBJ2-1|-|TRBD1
CASSPIWDRVSDEQFF
TGTGCCAGCAGCCCCATTTGGGACAGGGTTAGCGATGAGCAGTTCTTC
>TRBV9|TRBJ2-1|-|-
CASSVIPGSYNEQFF
TGTGCCAGCAGCGTAATCCCAGGGTCCTACAATGAGCAGTTCTTC
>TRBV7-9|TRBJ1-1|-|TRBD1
CASSLDPTGVGDTEAFF
TGTGCCAGCAGCTTAGACCCCACAGGGGTCGGCGACACTGAAGCTTTCTTT
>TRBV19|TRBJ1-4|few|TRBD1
CATRDRLNEKLFF
TGTGCCACCCGGGACAGATTAAATGAAAAACTGTTTTTT
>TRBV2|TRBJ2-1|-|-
CASSGVEGAYNEQFF
TGTGCCAGCAGTGGTGTTGAGGGGGCCTACAATGAGCAGTTCTTC
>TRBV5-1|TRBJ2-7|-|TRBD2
CASSLWGGGVEQYF
TGCGCCAGCAGCTTGTGGGGGGGAGGAGTCGAGCAGTACTTC
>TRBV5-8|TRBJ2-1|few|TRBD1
CASSRRGLNNEQFF
TGTGCCAGCAGCAGAAGGGGGCTTAACAATGAGCAGTTCTTC
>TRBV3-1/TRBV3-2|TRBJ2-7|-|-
CASGGAATYEQYF
TGTGCCAGCGGCGGAGCAGCGACCTACGAGCAGTACTTC
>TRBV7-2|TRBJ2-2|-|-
CASSRQGISGNTGELFF
TGTGCCAGCAGTCGACAGGGAATTAGCGGTAACACCGGGGAGCTGTTTTTT
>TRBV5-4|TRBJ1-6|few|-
CASSLGGSGSPLHF
TGTGCCAGCAGCTTAGGAGGGTCCGGCTCACCCCTCCACTTT
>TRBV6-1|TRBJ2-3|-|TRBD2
CASSEAATSGVPDTQYF
TGTGCCAGCAGTGAAGCCGCGACTAGCGGGGTCCCAGATACGCAGTATTTT
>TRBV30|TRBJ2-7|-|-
CAWSKGQPSSYEQYF
TGTGCCTGGTCCAAGGGACAACCGAGCTCCTACGAGCAGTACTTC
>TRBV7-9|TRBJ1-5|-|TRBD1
CASSRGTDGQPQHF
TGTGCCAGCAGCCGCGGGACAGATGGGCAGCCCCAGCATTTT
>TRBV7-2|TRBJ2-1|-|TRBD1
CASSLVAGGNEQFF
TGTGCCAGCAGCTTAGTTGCAGGGGGCAATGAGCAGTTCTTC
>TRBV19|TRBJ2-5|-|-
CASSGRAGSQETQYF
TGTGCCAGTAGTGGCCGGGCGGGATCACAAGAGACCCAGTACTTC
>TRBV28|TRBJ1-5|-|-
CASSPRQEHQPQHF
TGTGCCAGCAGTCCCCGACAGGAGCATCAGCCCCAGCATTTT
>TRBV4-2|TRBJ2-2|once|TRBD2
CASSQTGGSTGELFF
TGTGCCAGCAGCCAAACGGGGGGGTCCACCGGGGAGCTGTTTTTT
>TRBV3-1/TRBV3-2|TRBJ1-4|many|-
CASSQVPGGMKKLFF
TGTGCCAGCAGCCAAGTTCCGGGAGGAATGAAAAAACTGTTTTTT
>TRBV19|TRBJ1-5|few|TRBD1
CASSIGDRGFQPQHF
TGTGCCAGTAGTATAGGGGACAGGGGCTTTCAGCCCCAGCATTTT
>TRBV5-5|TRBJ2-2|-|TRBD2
CASSSGLATIGELFF
TGTGCCAGCAGCTCTGGACTAGCGACCATCGGGGAGCTGTTTTTT
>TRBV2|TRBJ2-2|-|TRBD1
CASSENRGNTGELFF
TGTGCCAGCAGTGAAAACAGGGGAAACACCGGGGAGCTGTTTTTT
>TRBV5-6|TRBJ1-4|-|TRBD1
CASSLATGGEKLFF
TGTGCCAGCAGCTTGGCAACAGGGGGCGAAAAACTGTTTTTT
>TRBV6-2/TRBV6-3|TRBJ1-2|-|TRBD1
CASSEDRRGYTF
TGTGCCAGCAGTGAGGACAGGCGCGGCTACACCTTC
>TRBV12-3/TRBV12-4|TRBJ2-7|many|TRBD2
CASSGGAYEQYF
TGTGCCAGCAGCGGGGGGGCTTACGAGCAGTACTTC
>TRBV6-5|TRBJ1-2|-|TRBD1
CASRPGQGPYGYTF
TGTGCCAGCAGGCCCGGACAGGGCCCCTATGGCTACACCTTC
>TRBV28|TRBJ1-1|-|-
CASSLEIAEAFF
TGTGCCAGCAGTTTGGAGATCGCTGAAGCTTTCTTT
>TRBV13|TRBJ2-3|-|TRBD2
CASSLGLGGWATDTQYF
TGTGCCAGCAGCTTAGGCCTCGGGGGGTGGGCCACAGATACGCAGTATTTT
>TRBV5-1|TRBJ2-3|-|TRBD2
CASSWGLRGTYTDTQYF
TGCGCCAGCAGCTGGGGTTTGCGGGGGACGTACACAGATACGCAGTATTTT
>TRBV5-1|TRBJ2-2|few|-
CASHTTGNTGELFF
TGCGCCAGCCATACAACAGGGAACACCGGGGAGCTGTTTTTT
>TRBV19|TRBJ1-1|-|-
CASRTGHTEAFF
TGTGCCAGTAGGACGGGTCACACTGAAGCTTTCTTT
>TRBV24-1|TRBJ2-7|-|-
CATGVGGRAMNEQYF
TGTGCCACCGGAGTGGGGGGGCGCGCAATGAACGAGCAGTACTTC
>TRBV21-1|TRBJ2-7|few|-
CASSKSWTGGQYF
TGTGCCAGCAGCAAATCCTGGACAGGGGGGCAGTACTTC
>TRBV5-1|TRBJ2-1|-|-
CASSFSRGHNNEQFF
TGCGCCAGCAGCTTCTCGCGGGGGCATAACAATGAGCAGTTCTTC
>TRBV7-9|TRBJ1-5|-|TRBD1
CASSSDREVNQPQHF
TGTGCCAGCAGCTCGGACAGGGAGGTCAATCAGCCCCAGCATTTT
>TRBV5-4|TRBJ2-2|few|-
CASSPPPGHKEAGELFF
TGTGCCAGCAGTCCTCCTCCGGGACATAAGGAGGCCGGGGAGCTGTTTTTT
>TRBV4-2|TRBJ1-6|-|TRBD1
CASSQVGVRTGVGSPLHF
TGTGCCAGCAGCCAAGTTGGGGTGAGGACAGGGGTGGGATCACCCCTCCACTTT
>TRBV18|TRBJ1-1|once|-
CASSQRGLNTEAFF
TGTGCCAGCTCACAAAGGGGATTGAACACTGAAGCTTTCTTT